This T cell receptor (beta chain) was identified in a study of T cell responses to AZD1222 COVID-19 vaccine. V was shortened by 4 bases and J by 4 bases, with 10 bases between the two germline ends. This CDR3 comprises 13 residues. Germline loops: CDR1 SNHLY, CDR2 FYNNEI. Sequencing used immunoSEQ multiplex PCR; TCRdb keeps in-frame clones, though not all of them. The sample lists around 270,000 clones, 90% to 95% occurring once. V and J are TRBV2 and TRBJ1-1, with D maybe TRBD1 (6 bases). The receptor was isolated from an adult who received the AZD1222 COVID-19 vaccine. Source: peripheral blood, taken 28 days after the second AZD1222 dose. DNA for the CDR3: TGTGCCAGCAGTGTTAACAGGGCCACTGAAGCTTTCTTT. Protein sequence: CASSVNRATEAFF. The entire variable domain, with the rest obtained from reference TRBV2 and TRBJ1-1, is as follows: EPEVTQTPSHQVTQMGQEVILRCVPISNHLYFYWYRQILGQKVEFLVSFYNNEISEKSEIFDDQFSVERPDGSNFTLKIRSTKLEDSAMYFCASSVNRATEAFFGQGTRLTVV.